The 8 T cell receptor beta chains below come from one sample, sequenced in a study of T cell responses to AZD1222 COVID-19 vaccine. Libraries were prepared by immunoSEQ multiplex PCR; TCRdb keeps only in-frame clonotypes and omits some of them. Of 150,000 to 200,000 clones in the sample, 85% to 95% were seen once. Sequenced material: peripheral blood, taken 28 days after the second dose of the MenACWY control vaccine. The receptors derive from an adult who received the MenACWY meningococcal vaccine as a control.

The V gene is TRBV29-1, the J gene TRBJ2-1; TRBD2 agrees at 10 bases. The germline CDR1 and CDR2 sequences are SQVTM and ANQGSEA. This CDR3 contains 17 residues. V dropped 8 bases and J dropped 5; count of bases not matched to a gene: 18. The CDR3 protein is CSTPGGLADPNHNEQFF. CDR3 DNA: TGCAGCACCCCGGGCGGACTAGCGGACCCTAACCACAATGAGCAGTTCTTC.

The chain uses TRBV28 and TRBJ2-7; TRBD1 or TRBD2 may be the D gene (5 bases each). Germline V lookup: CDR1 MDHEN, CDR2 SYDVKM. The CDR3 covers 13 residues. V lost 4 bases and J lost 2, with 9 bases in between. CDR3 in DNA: TGTGCCAGCAGTTCTCGGGGCCCCTACGAGCAGTACTTC. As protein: CASSSRGPYEQYF.

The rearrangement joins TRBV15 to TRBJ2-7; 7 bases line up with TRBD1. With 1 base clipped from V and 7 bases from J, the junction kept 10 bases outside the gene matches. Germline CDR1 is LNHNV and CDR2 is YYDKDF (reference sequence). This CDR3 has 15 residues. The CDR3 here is CATSRVYRGGDEQYF. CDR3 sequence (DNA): TGTGCCACCAGCAGAGTTTACAGGGGTGGGGATGAGCAGTACTTC.

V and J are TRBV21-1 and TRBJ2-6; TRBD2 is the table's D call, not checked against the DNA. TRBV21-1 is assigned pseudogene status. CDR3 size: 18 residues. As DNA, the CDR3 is TGTGCCAGCAGCAAAAAGGCGGGAGAGCCCCCTGGGGCCAACGTCCTGACTTTC. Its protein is CASSKKAGEPPGANVLTF.

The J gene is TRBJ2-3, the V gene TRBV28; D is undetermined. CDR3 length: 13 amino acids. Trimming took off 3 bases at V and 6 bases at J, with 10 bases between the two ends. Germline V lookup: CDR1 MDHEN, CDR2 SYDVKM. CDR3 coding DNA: TGTGCCAGCAGTTTGAGCGCCATGGATACGCAGTATTTT. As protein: CASSLSAMDTQYF.

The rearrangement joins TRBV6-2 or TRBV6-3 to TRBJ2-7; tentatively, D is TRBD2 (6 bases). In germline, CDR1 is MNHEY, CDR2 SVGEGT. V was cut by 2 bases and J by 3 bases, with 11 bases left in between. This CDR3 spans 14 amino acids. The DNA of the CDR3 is TGTGCCAGCAGTTACCTCCTGGGACTCTACGAGCAGTACTTC. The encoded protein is CASSYLLGLYEQYF.

CDR3 sequence: CASSLRGDSLPDTQYF. The CDR3 nucleotides are TGTGCCAGCAGCTTAAGAGGAGACTCCCTGCCAGATACGCAGTATTTT. The chain is built from TRBV11-2 and TRBJ2-3, with unresolved D. Germline CDR1 SGHAT, CDR2 FQNNGV. V dropped 2 bases and J dropped 4 bases, with 16 bases sitting between them. The CDR3 totals 16 residues.

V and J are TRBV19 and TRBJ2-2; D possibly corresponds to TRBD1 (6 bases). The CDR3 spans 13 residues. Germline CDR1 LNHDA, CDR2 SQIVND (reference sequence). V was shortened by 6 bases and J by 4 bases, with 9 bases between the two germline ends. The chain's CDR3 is CASSPGATGELFF. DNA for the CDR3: TGTGCCAGTAGCCCAGGGGCCACCGGGGAGCTGTTTTTT.